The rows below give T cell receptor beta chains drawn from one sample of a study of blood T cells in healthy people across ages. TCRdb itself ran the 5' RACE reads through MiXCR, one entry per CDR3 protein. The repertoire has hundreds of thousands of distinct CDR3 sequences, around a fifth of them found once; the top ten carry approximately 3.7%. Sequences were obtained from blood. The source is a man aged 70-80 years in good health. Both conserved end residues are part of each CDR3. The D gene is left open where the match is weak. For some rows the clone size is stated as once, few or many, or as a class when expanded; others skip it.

TGTGCCAGCAGCTCAAGGACTGAAATATCCTACGAGCAGTACTTC,CASSSRTEISYEQYF,-,15,TRBV7-8,-,TRBJ2-7
TGTGCCAGCAGTTTGGGTTTTTTCGGCGAGCAGTACTTC,CASSLGFFGEQYF,few,13,TRBV12-3/TRBV12-4,-,TRBJ2-7
TGTGCCAGCAGCCAAGATTCGGCATTCTCTGGAAACACCATATATTTT,CASSQDSAFSGNTIYF,-,16,TRBV3-1,-,TRBJ1-3
TGTGCCAGCAGCTTTCAGGGGGCGACTGAAGCTTTCTTT,CASSFQGATEAFF,few,13,TRBV11-2,TRBD1,TRBJ1-1
TGTGCCAGCAGCTTCTGGTCGAGCTCCTACGAGCAGTACTTC,CASSFWSSSYEQYF,-,14,TRBV7-9,-,TRBJ2-7
TGTGCCAGTAACAGAATCGGCGGGGAGCTGTTTTTT,CASNRIGGELFF,few,12,TRBV5-6,-,TRBJ2-2
TGTGCCAGCAGCCACGACAGGGGTACGCAGTATTTT,CASSHDRGTQYF,few,12,TRBV7-9,TRBD1,TRBJ2-3
TGTGCCAGCAACTTGGGGCGGGGAGCCAAAAACATTCAGTACTTC,CASNLGRGAKNIQYF,few,15,TRBV28,-,TRBJ2-4
TGCGCCAGCAGCCAAGATCTAGCGCCGGATACGCAGTATTTT,CASSQDLAPDTQYF,-,14,TRBV4-3,-,TRBJ2-3
TGTGCCAGCAGGGCGGACAGGGGTATTAATGAAAAACTGTTTTTT,CASRADRGINEKLFF,-,15,TRBV27,TRBD1,TRBJ1-4
TGCGCCAGCAGCCCGAGCCAGGGGAGAGGCTACACCTTC,CASSPSQGRGYTF,-,13,TRBV4-3,-,TRBJ1-2
TGCGCCAGCAGCGGAAAAAGTATAAATTCCTCTGGGGCCAACGTCCTGACTTTC,CASSGKSINSSGANVLTF,few,18,TRBV5-1,-,TRBJ2-6
TGTGCCAGCAGCTTTGGAATTTCGCTTTTTAATGAGCAGTTCTTC,CASSFGISLFNEQFF,-,15,TRBV11-3,-,TRBJ2-1
TGTGCCAGCAGCCCCTCTGGACTAGCGGTAGTAGCCAAAAACATTCAGTACTTC,CASSPSGLAVVAKNIQYF,-,18,TRBV6-5,TRBD2,TRBJ2-4
TGTGCCAGCAGTTTTGGATCATTTACAGATACGCAGTATTTT,CASSFGSFTDTQYF,few,14,TRBV6-2/TRBV6-3,-,TRBJ2-3
TGTGCCAGCAATAAAGGAGTACCCCAAGAGACCCAGTACTTC,CASNKGVPQETQYF,many,14,TRBV2,-,TRBJ2-5
TGTGCCAGCCCGCGTGATTCCTACGAGCAGTACTTC,CASPRDSYEQYF,few,12,TRBV12-3/TRBV12-4,-,TRBJ2-7
TGTGCCAGCAGTGAAACCCTCATGTACGAGCAGTACTTC,CASSETLMYEQYF,many,13,TRBV2,-,TRBJ2-7
TGCGCCAGCAAGGTAGAGAATAATTCACCCCTCCACTTT,CASKVENNSPLHF,few,13,TRBV5-1,-,TRBJ1-6
TGTGCCAGCAGCCCTTGGACTAGCGGGAGTACAGAGACCCAGTACTTC,CASSPWTSGSTETQYF,few,16,TRBV3-1,TRBD2,TRBJ2-5
TGTGCCAGTAGTATAGGTCGACAGTACGAGCAGTACTTC,CASSIGRQYEQYF,few,13,TRBV19,-,TRBJ2-7
TGTGCCAGCAGCTTACAGGGGGCGAAGAACACTGAAGCTTTCTTT,CASSLQGAKNTEAFF,-,15,TRBV7-2,TRBD1,TRBJ1-1
TGTGCCAGCAGTCCCCGGGGACAGGGTGGCTATGGCTACACCTTC,CASSPRGQGGYGYTF,-,15,TRBV12-3/TRBV12-4,TRBD1,TRBJ1-2
TGCAGTGCTAGAGATTTCCTAGCGGCCACAGATACGCAGTATTTT,CSARDFLAATDTQYF,few,15,TRBV20-1,TRBD2,TRBJ2-3
TGTGCCAGCAGCTTCTCAGCGGGAGGGACCTACGAGCAGTACTTC,CASSFSAGGTYEQYF,many,15,TRBV7-2,TRBD2,TRBJ2-7
TGTGCCATCAGTGAAGATAGCGGGAGCATATCGTATGAGCAGTTCTTC,CAISEDSGSISYEQFF,-,16,TRBV10-3,TRBD2,TRBJ2-1
TGTGCCAGCAGCCAAGGGCTAGCGTCATCCAATGAGCAGTTCTTC,CASSQGLASSNEQFF,-,15,TRBV3-1,-,TRBJ2-1
TGTGCCAGCAGCCAGGACCACGAGCAGTACTTC,CASSQDHEQYF,many,11,TRBV3-1,-,TRBJ2-7
TGCAGTGCTAGCTTCGGACTAGCAACCACAGATACGCAGTATTTT,CSASFGLATTDTQYF,few,15,TRBV20-1,TRBD2,TRBJ2-3
TGTGCCAGCATGAGAGCGGGAGAAACAAGCGAGCAGTACTTC,CASMRAGETSEQYF,-,14,TRBV2,TRBD2,TRBJ2-7
TGTGCCAGCAGTTTAGTCAGGGACAAGGGGCAGTTCTTC,CASSLVRDKGQFF,few,13,TRBV12-3/TRBV12-4,-,TRBJ2-1